This T cell receptor beta chain was documented in a study of a mutant IDH1 vaccine in newly diagnosed glioma. Across the study: Treatment recipients were approximately 62% male and around 40% female, and their mean age was around 37 years. Most patients had received both radiotherapy and temozolomide, the prior options being radiotherapy, temozolomide, or both.

V lost 0 bases, J lost 3 bases, and 11 bases stayed unmatched. The germline CDR1 and CDR2 sequences are SGHDT and YYEEEE. This CDR3 comprises 17 residues. Noted time point: baseline, week 1 (first vaccination visit). The treatment is: pre-vaccination baseline after standard-of-care therapy. Newly diagnosed WHO grade 3 or 4 IDH1-mutant, ATRX-lost astrocytomas were identified in the donors. Here immunoSEQ multiplex PCR was the method, and the copy in TCRdb shows in-frame clones only, minus some. Counted here are 50,000 to 65,000 clones, 70% to 90% occurring once; the ten biggest clones make up around 21%.

Source: PBMCs, taken from a glioma patient treated with radiotherapy, temozolomide or both. The clonotype was recovered from a man between 18 and 35 years old with glioma. The chain is built from TRBV5-6 and TRBJ1-2; TRBD1 matches at 7 bases. CDR3 in DNA: TGTGCCAGCAGCTTGGAAACAGGGGCTCGGCGAGACTATGGCTACACCTTC. Translating gives CASSLETGARRDYGYTF.